Listed below are T cell receptor beta chains from one sample, sequenced in a study of blood T cells in healthy people across ages. From the 5' RACE reads, TCRdb called clonotypes with MiXCR, one entry per CDR3 protein. The sample has approximately 810,000 distinct CDR3 sequences, about 28% seen once. The sequenced sample consisted of blood. The receptors were gathered from a woman older than 75 in good health. The CDR3 runs from the conserved cysteine through the conserved F or W. D genes are given only for firm matches. Rows give clone size only sometimes, using once, few, many, or a class for an expanded clone.

TRBD1,TRBV15,many,TRBJ1-2,TGTGCCACCAGCACCCGACAGGGAGTCTATGGCTACACCTTC,CATSTRQGVYGYTF
NA,TRBV9,NA,TRBJ2-2,TGTGCCAGCAGCGTAGTTTCTGGCGCGAACACCGGGGAGCGGTTTTTT,CASSVVSGANTGERFF
TRBD1,TRBV7-9,few,TRBJ2-5,TGTGCCAGCAGCATAGGGACAGGCGTCCAAGAGACCCAGTACTTC,CASSIGTGVQETQYF
NA,TRBV6-6,many,TRBJ1-2,TGTGCCAGCAGTTATGGGCAGGGTAACTATGGCTACACCTTC,CASSYGQGNYGYTF
NA,TRBV20-1,NA,TRBJ2-2,TGCAGTGCTAGTAGGGGATACGACACCGGGGAGCTGTTTTTT,CSASRGYDTGELFF
NA,TRBV6-5,NA,TRBJ1-1,TGTGCCAGCAGAACGAGCACTACACCGAACACTGAAGCTTTCTTT,CASRTSTTPNTEAFF
NA,TRBV30,few,TRBJ2-6,TGTGCCTGGAGTGAAGGGGGCTCTGGGGCCAACGTCCTGACTTTC,CAWSEGGSGANVLTF
TRBD2,TRBV6-1,NA,TRBJ2-7,TGTGCCAGCAGGGCCGGGACTAGACCCTACGAGCAGTACTTC,CASRAGTRPYEQYF
NA,TRBV4-3,NA,TRBJ1-4,TGCGCCAGCAGCCAAGGGTATGCTGAAAGTTGGGAAAAACTGTTTTTT,CASSQGYAESWEKLFF
TRBD2,TRBV9,few,TRBJ2-5,TGTGCCAGCAGCGTAGACCCTACTAGCGGGGGAGGGGAGCAGTACTTC,CASSVDPTSGGGEQYF
NA,TRBV28,few,TRBJ1-3,TGTGCCAACAGCACTATGAGGAGACCTGGCACATCCTCTGGAAACACCATATATTTT,CANSTMRRPGTSSGNTIYF
TRBD1,TRBV11-2,NA,TRBJ2-7,TGTGCCAGCAGCTTAACACAGGGGTGCGAGCAGTACTTC,CASSLTQGCEQYF
NA,TRBV30,NA,TRBJ1-5,TGTGCCTGTCGGGGGCCTAGTAGCAATCAGCCCCAGCATTTT,CACRGPSSNQPQHF
NA,TRBV5-1,NA,TRBJ2-3,TGCGCCAGCAGGTCCGACGGGACTGTTTCTAGCACAGATACGCAGTATTTT,CASRSDGTVSSTDTQYF
NA,TRBV12-3/TRBV12-4,NA,TRBJ2-2,TGTGCCAGCAGGGACCGGACAGTACTCGAGGAGCTGTTTTTT,CASRDRTVLEELFF
NA,TRBV18,few,TRBJ2-4,TGTGCCAGCTCGCCACTGGGGGGGCCTTACAATGAGCAGTACTTC,CASSPLGGPYNEQYF
TRBD1,TRBV6-2/TRBV6-3,many,TRBJ2-1,TGTGCCAGCAGCCAACAGGGGGCCTACAATGAGCAGTTCTTC,CASSQQGAYNEQFF
NA,TRBV12-3/TRBV12-4,many,TRBJ2-6,TGTGCCAGCAGTTTTGGCAGTTTCTCTGGGGCCAACGTCCTGACTTTC,CASSFGSFSGANVLTF
NA,TRBV20-1,many,TRBJ1-2,TGCAGTGCTCAGGACAGAGAAGCTAACTATGGCTACACCTTC,CSAQDREANYGYTF
NA,TRBV7-2,many,TRBJ2-4,TGTGCCAGCACCGCGGGGGACACCCCAGCCAAAAACATTCAGTACTTC,CASTAGDTPAKNIQYF
TRBD2,TRBV20-1,many,TRBJ2-3,TGCAGTGCCTCGAAGGATAGCGGGGGCCTGCCCCCCCTCTCCCCGCAGTATTTT,CSASKDSGGLPPLSPQYF
NA,TRBV6-2/TRBV6-3,many,TRBJ1-2,TGTGCCAGCAGTTACTCGAACTATGGCTACACCTTC,CASSYSNYGYTF
TRBD2,TRBV4-3,few,TRBJ2-2,TGCGCCAGCAGCCAAGGAACTAGCGGGGGGGTTTACACCGGGGAGCTGTTTTTT,CASSQGTSGGVYTGELFF
NA,TRBV7-9,NA,TRBJ1-2,TGTGCCAGCAGCCAATCAGGGGAGTCTAACTATGGCTACACCTTC,CASSQSGESNYGYTF
NA,TRBV6-6,NA,TRBJ2-2,TGTGCCAGCAGTTATCCGGGCAGCTACACCGGGGAGCTGTTTTTT,CASSYPGSYTGELFF
NA,TRBV13,many,TRBJ2-3,TGTGCCAGCAGCTTGCCTAAGAGGACAGATACGCAGTATTTT,CASSLPKRTDTQYF
NA,TRBV7-9,few,TRBJ2-7,TGTGCCAGCAGCCCTCTCTCCGCCGAGCAGTACTTC,CASSPLSAEQYF
NA,TRBV20-1,few,TRBJ1-2,TGCAGTGCTAGAGCGACAATTAACTATGGCTACACCTTC,CSARATINYGYTF
NA,TRBV20-1,many,TRBJ2-1,TGCAGTGCTAGCCTCGGGACTCAGCAGTTCTTC,CSASLGTQQFF